Listed below are T cell receptor beta chains from one sample, sequenced in a study of T-cell reconstitution after alpha-beta-depleted transplantation in children. One entry per CDR3 protein results from TCRdb running MiXCR on the PCR reads. Of 400,000 to 500,000 distinct CDR3 sequences listed, about 11% are singletons. The sequenced sample was PBMCs from the stem cell graft donor, obtained from the stem cell graft. Receptors were obtained from a human donor who donated a stem cell graft to a child with acute myeloid leukemia. CDR3s include the opening cysteine and the closing phenylalanine or tryptophan. The order of the fields is J gene, D gene, V gene, clone size, CDR3 DNA, CDR3 protein. A D gene is named only where the DNA matches it firmly. Not all rows give a size; the values are once, few, many and, for expanded clones, a class.

>TRBJ2-7|TRBD1|TRBV5-6|many
TGTGCCAGCAGCCCCGGGACAGGGGTCTACGAGCAGTACTTC
CASSPGTGVYEQYF
>TRBJ1-1|.|TRBV29-1|many
TGCAGCGTCGCTATATCTGAAGCTTTCTTT
CSVAISEAFF
>TRBJ2-3|TRBD2|TRBV6-2/TRBV6-3|.
TGTGCCAGCAGTCTACGGGAGGCTACAGATACGCAGTATTTT
CASSLREATDTQYF
>TRBJ2-1|.|TRBV20-1|few
TGCAGTGCTCCACAGAGCGGTACCAACAATGAGCAGTTCTTC
CSAPQSGTNNEQFF
>TRBJ2-7|.|TRBV11-2|few
TGTGCCAGCAGCCCGGGCCGCGAGCAGTACTTC
CASSPGREQYF
>TRBJ1-1|.|TRBV7-6|few
TGTGCCAGCAGCGACCAGTTGAACACTGAAGCTTTCTTT
CASSDQLNTEAFF
>TRBJ1-4|.|TRBV6-1|few
TGTGCCAGTTCGGGGTCAGCTGCAACTAATGAAAAACTGTTTTTT
CASSGSAATNEKLFF
>TRBJ2-3|TRBD2|TRBV20-1|.
TGCAGTGCTAGAGAGGCGGCGGGAGAAGTAGATACGCAGTATTTT
CSAREAAGEVDTQYF
>TRBJ1-5|.|TRBV20-1|.
TGCAGTGTTAGAGAGGGGGATCAGCCCCAGCATTTT
CSVREGDQPQHF
>TRBJ2-7|TRBD1|TRBV10-3|few
TGTGCCATCACGGACGCCTCGACAGGGGGGTACGAGCAGTACTTC
CAITDASTGGYEQYF
>TRBJ2-1|.|TRBV19|few
TGTGCCAGTAGCCGATACAAGTACAATGAGCAGTTCTTC
CASSRYKYNEQFF
>TRBJ2-3|.|TRBV2|.
TGTGCCAGTACCGATACGTCTGGCACAGATACGCAGTATTTT
CASTDTSGTDTQYF
>TRBJ1-3|.|TRBV20-1|few
TGCAGTGCTAGGGGGGACTGGCGAACTGGAAACACCATATATTTT
CSARGDWRTGNTIYF
>TRBJ2-2|.|TRBV4-1|.
TGCACCAGCAGCCAAGACGTGAACCGGGAGCTGTTTTTT
CTSSQDVNRELFF
>TRBJ2-1|TRBD1|TRBV7-2|.
TGTGCCAGCAGCTCCCTAGTCGGGACAGGGCTTTACAATGAGCAGTTCTTC
CASSSLVGTGLYNEQFF
>TRBJ2-2|.|TRBV12-3/TRBV12-4|few
TGTGCCAGCAGTTTTCTTAGTGTCGGGGAGCTGTTTTTT
CASSFLSVGELFF
>TRBJ1-3|.|TRBV20-1|.
TGCAGTGCTAGCCGGGACTCGGGAAACACCATATATTTT
CSASRDSGNTIYF
>TRBJ1-2|.|TRBV4-1|.
TGCGCCAGCAGCCAAGTGGCCGATACATATGGCTACACCTTC
CASSQVADTYGYTF
>TRBJ2-2|.|TRBV7-7|.
TGTGCTAGCAGCCGGGAATCTGGCACCGGGGAGCTGTTTTTT
CASSRESGTGELFF
>TRBJ2-3|.|TRBV30|.
TGTGCCTGGAGTTTGCGGGGCGCAGATACGCAGTATTTT
CAWSLRGADTQYF
>TRBJ2-1|.|TRBV5-1|few
TGCGCCAGCAGCCGGGTTGCAGGGAGCTCCTACAATGAGCAGTTCTTC
CASSRVAGSSYNEQFF
>TRBJ2-1|TRBD1|TRBV29-1|few
TGCAGCGTTGAAGGGGACAGGGTGTACAATGAGCAGTTCTTC
CSVEGDRVYNEQFF
>TRBJ1-1|.|TRBV12-3/TRBV12-4|few
TGTGCCAGCAGCGCGACAGGAACAGGGGAAGCTTTCTTT
CASSATGTGEAFF
>TRBJ1-1|.|TRBV3-1|few
TGTGCCAGCAGCCGAGGACAGTCACAGAACACTGAAGCTTTCTTT
CASSRGQSQNTEAFF
>TRBJ2-3|.|TRBV5-6|many
TGTGCCAGCAGCCACAGTTGGGCAGATACGCAGTATTTT
CASSHSWADTQYF
>TRBJ1-5|.|TRBV3-1|few
TGTGCCAGCAGCCAAGGGACGAATAGCAATCAGCCCCAGCATTTT
CASSQGTNSNQPQHF
>TRBJ1-1|.|TRBV27|.
TGTGCCAGCAGAACCACGGCAGGGGCTTACACTGAAGCTTTCTTT
CASRTTAGAYTEAFF
>TRBJ1-1|.|TRBV4-2|few
TGTGCCAGCAGCCAGGGAGCAGATGAAGCTTTCTTT
CASSQGADEAFF
>TRBJ2-7|.|TRBV5-1|few
TGCGCCAGCAGCTTGGCCAGCCACTCCTACGAGCAGTACTTC
CASSLASHSYEQYF
>TRBJ2-1|TRBD2|TRBV7-6|.
TGTGCCAGCGGGGAGGGTGGCCCCAATGAGCAGTTCTTC
CASGEGGPNEQFF
>TRBJ2-3|TRBD2|TRBV29-1|few
TGCAGCGTCACCGGACTAGCGGGGGGGACAGATACGCAGTATTTT
CSVTGLAGGTDTQYF
>TRBJ2-3|TRBD1|TRBV9|many
TGTGCCAGCAGCGTAGTCCCCATGACAGGGGGCTTAACAGATACGCAGTATTTT
CASSVVPMTGGLTDTQYF
>TRBJ1-1|TRBD1|TRBV5-1|many
TGCGCCAGCAGCTGGGGGACAGCGAGAATGAACACTGAAGCTTTCTTT
CASSWGTARMNTEAFF
>TRBJ2-1|.|TRBV12-3/TRBV12-4|medium-sized
TGTGCCAGCAGGCTAGGAAGTGAGCAGTTCTTC
CASRLGSEQFF
>TRBJ2-1|TRBD2|TRBV13|few
TGTGCCAGCTCTGCAGCGGGGGGTTTAAATGAGCAGTTCTTC
CASSAAGGLNEQFF
>TRBJ2-5|.|TRBV5-1|few
TGCGCCAGCAGCGATCCAGGATTTGAGACCCAGTACTTC
CASSDPGFETQYF
>TRBJ1-1|TRBD1|TRBV20-1|.
TGCAGTGCTAGAGGGGGACAGTTCACTGGGGACACTGAAGCTTTCTTT
CSARGGQFTGDTEAFF
>TRBJ2-2|TRBD1|TRBV12-3/TRBV12-4|few
TGTGCCAGCAGAGACAGGGGGCGTTCCGGGGAGCTGTTTTTT
CASRDRGRSGELFF
>TRBJ2-7|.|TRBV3-1|.
TGTGCCAGCAGCCAAGGAGGGGGGGGACTGGAGCAGTACTTC
CASSQGGGGLEQYF
>TRBJ1-5|TRBD1|TRBV12-5|few
TGTGCTAGTGGCCGAACAGGGGGGAGCAATCAGCCCCAGCATTTT
CASGRTGGSNQPQHF
>TRBJ1-2|.|TRBV29-1|.
TGCAGCGTTGACAGGGGTGCTGGCTATGGCTACACCTTC
CSVDRGAGYGYTF
>TRBJ2-3|TRBD2|TRBV7-2|.
TGTGCCAGCAGGCTCCGGGGGCTAGCGGGGTACACAGATACGCAGTATTTT
CASRLRGLAGYTDTQYF
>TRBJ2-7|TRBD2|TRBV4-2|few
TGTGCCAGCAGCCAGACTAGCGGCACCTACGAGCAGTACTTC
CASSQTSGTYEQYF
>TRBJ2-4|TRBD2|TRBV7-2|few
TGTGCCAGCAGCTTTGGCGGGGGGGCCAAAAACATTCAGTACTTC
CASSFGGGAKNIQYF
>TRBJ2-1|.|TRBV20-1|many
TGCAGTGCTAGAGAGGGGACTCACAATGAGCAGTTCTTC
CSAREGTHNEQFF
>TRBJ2-4|TRBD2|TRBV5-1|.
TGCGCCAGCAGCCGTACGACTAGCGGAGGGAACATTCAGTACTTC
CASSRTTSGGNIQYF
>TRBJ1-5|.|TRBV29-1|.
TGCAGCGTCGCGGAGGGTTTGTCTCAGCCCCAGCATTTT
CSVAEGLSQPQHF
>TRBJ2-2|.|TRBV20-1|many
TGCGGGTGCCTTAGCGGCGCACGGCCCCCTGGGGAGCTGTTTTTT
CGCLSGARPPGELFF
>TRBJ2-1|TRBD2|TRBV11-3|.
TGTGCCAGCAGCTTAGTGGTGTCGGCTAGCGGATACAATGAGCAGTTCTTC
CASSLVVSASGYNEQFF
>TRBJ2-1|.|TRBV4-2|few
TGTGCCAGCAGCCAAGAATGGGGGGAGGAGCAGTTCTTC
CASSQEWGEEQFF
>TRBJ1-6|TRBD1|TRBV6-5|.
TGTGCCAGCATTCTCGACAGGGGAGGCAATTCACCCCTCCACTTT
CASILDRGGNSPLHF